This T cell receptor beta chain was observed in a study of shared clonotypes between healthy human individuals. The CDR3 has 16 amino acids. V shed 6 bases and J 1 base; nucleotides not matched to a gene: 7. In germline, CDR1 is MRHNA, CDR2 SNTAGT. This was a deep-level run. Sequenced by immunoSEQ multiplex PCR; TCRdb stores in-frame clones only, minus some. The sample consists of over 1.4 million clones, more than 95% of them appearing once. The material sequenced was naive CD4+ T cells sorted from blood. Specified subset: CD45RA+ positively selected. This clonotype was sampled from a man aged 25-40 years in good health. The chain couples TRBV6-4 to TRBJ2-3; TRBD1 matches 10 bases. CDR3 coding DNA: TGTGCCAGCAGCCGACAGGGGGCGTACGGCACAGATACGCAGTATTTT. Amino acid sequence: CASSRQGAYGTDTQYF.